These 16 T cell receptor beta chains were sequenced from one sample in a study of control samples from healthy donors and cancer patients. Method: immunoSEQ multiplex PCR; TCRdb's copy keeps in-frame clones and lacks some. The sample has 100,000 to 150,000 clones, 92% seen once. Input material: blood. Every receptor here comes from a woman in her fifties or sixties in good health.

The chain is built from TRBV7-9 and TRBJ1-1; D possibly corresponds to TRBD1 (5 bases). Trimming took off 4 bases at V and 4 bases at J, with 16 bases between the two ends. This CDR3 is built from 15 residues. The germline V gene encodes CDR1 SEHNR and CDR2 FQNEAQ (reference sequence). The CDR3 nucleotides are TGTGCCAGCAGCTGGGGCGGAGGGTTTGGCACTGAAGCTTTCTTT. It is translated as CASSWGGGFGTEAFF.

The rearrangement joins TRBV6-5 to TRBJ1-2; 7 bases are shared with TRBD1. CDR1 is MNHEY, CDR2 SVGAGI, per germline. The CDR3 length is 12 residues. V lost 8 bases and J lost 7; bases outside the gene matches: 7. CDR3 sequence (DNA): TGTGCCAGCGACAGGGATCGGAGTGGCTACACCTTC. Amino acids: CASDRDRSGYTF.

This clone was found once. The J gene is TRBJ2-7, the V gene TRBV7-8, with D uncertain. CDR1 is SGHVS, CDR2 FQNEAQ, per germline. V was pared by 3 bases and J by 3 bases, with 9 bases between. CDR3 length equals 13 residues. The CDR3 protein is CASSFKTFYEQYF. CDR3 in DNA: TGTGCCAGCAGCTTCAAGACTTTCTACGAGCAGTACTTC. Combining the CDR3 with reference TRBV7-8 and TRBJ2-7 gives the whole variable domain GAGVSQSPRYKVAKRGQDVALRCDPISGHVSLFWYQQALGQGPEFLTYFQNEAQLDKSGLPSDRFFAERPEGSVSTLKIQRTQQEDSAVYLCASSFKTFYEQYFGPGTRLTVT.

This clone was counted only a few times. V gene TRBV6-5 combines with J gene TRBJ1-1, with D unresolved. Germline CDR1 MNHEY, CDR2 SVGAGI. Trimming removed 7 bases from V and 1 base from J, with 10 bases in between. The CDR3 contains 13 residues. CDR3 DNA: TGTGCCAGCACTGTCTGGGGGAACACTGAAGCTTTCTTT. Translating gives CASTVWGNTEAFF.

The chain combines TRBV28 with TRBJ1-5; no definite D call. The germline gives CDR1 MDHEN, CDR2 SYDVKM. The ends were cut back, 5 bases at V and 5 bases at J, with 10 bases in the middle. The CDR3 is 13 amino acids. CDR3 loop: CASSPTVDQPQHF. Here the CDR3 DNA reads TGTGCCAGCAGTCCTACCGTCGATCAGCCCCAGCATTTT.

This rearrangement joins TRBV7-9 to TRBJ2-7; D is unresolved. The V gene lost 2 bases and the J gene lost 9 bases, with 14 bases spanning the gap. The germline V gene encodes CDR1 SEHNR and CDR2 FQNEAQ (reference sequence). The CDR3 contains 13 residues. CDR3 DNA sequence: TGTGCCAGCAGCTTACTCTCGGATTCCAGGCAGTACTTC. This encodes CASSLLSDSRQYF.

V gene TRBV7-9 combines with J gene TRBJ2-1; D might be TRBD1 (5 bases). CDR1 is SEHNR and CDR2 is FQNEAQ in the germline V gene (reference sequence). V dropped 5 bases and J dropped 5 bases, with 16 bases sitting between them. The CDR3 is 15 residues long. The CDR3 loop reads CASSPTNQGNNEQFF. The CDR3 coding sequence is TGTGCCAGCAGCCCGACAAACCAGGGCAACAATGAGCAGTTCTTC.

The chain combines TRBV6-5 with TRBJ2-2; TRBD1 is a possible D gene (6 bases). The germline gives CDR1 MNHEY, CDR2 SVGAGI. The CDR3 is 15 residues long. Trimming shortened V by 10 bases and J by 1 base, and 16 bases separated the two germline ends. The CDR3 DNA reads TGTGCCACCAGCTGGGGGCAGGGGAACACCGGGGAGCTGTTTTTT. Translation: CATSWGQGNTGELFF.

The CDR3, as DNA: TGTGCCATCCGTGCCCGACAGGGGCTCCACGAGCAGTACTTC. It codes for CAIRARQGLHEQYF. The chain combines TRBV10-3 with TRBJ2-7, with 8 bases that match TRBD1. CDR1 ENHRY and CDR2 SYGVKD come from the germline V gene. The CDR3 covers 14 residues. Trimming at V came to 8 bases and at J to 5 bases, leaving 11 bases not matched to a gene.

This chain connects TRBV19 to TRBJ1-4; a weak D match, TRBD1 (5 bases). Trimming shortened V by 10 bases and J by 9 bases, and 24 bases separated the two germline ends. CDR3 size: 15 residues. The germline V gene encodes CDR1 LNHDA and CDR2 SQIVND (reference sequence). CDR3 sequence reads: CATTNGGSLGKKLFF. The CDR3 DNA reads TGTGCCACCACGAACGGGGGGTCTTTAGGGAAAAAACTGTTTTTT.

The rearrangement joins TRBV4-1 to TRBJ2-5; tentatively, D is TRBD1 or TRBD2 (5 bases each). The V end lost 0 bases, the J end lost 5 bases, and 19 bases lay between the germline ends. The CDR3 extends over 17 amino acids. Germline assignment: CDR1 MGHRA and CDR2 YSYEKL. This chain's CDR3 is CASSQDVPREGHETQYF. In DNA form, the CDR3 reads TGCGCCAGCAGCCAAGATGTTCCTAGAGAGGGGCATGAGACCCAGTACTTC.

The chain combines TRBV6-6 with TRBJ1-6; no firm D call. The V gene lost 2 bases and the J gene lost 7 bases, with 12 bases spanning the gap. Germline CDR1 reads MNHNY; CDR2 reads SVGAGI (reference sequence). This CDR3 contains 15 residues. CDR3 bases: TGTGCCAGCAGTTACACGGACGGGCAAAATTCACCCCTCCACTTT. This gives the protein CASSYTDGQNSPLHF.

This chain uses TRBV6-5 with TRBJ1-1, with TRBD1 as a possible D gene (6 bases). V lost 0 bases and J 6 bases, leaving 11 bases between the germline ends. CDR3 length equals 14 residues. Germline lookup yields CDR1 MNHEY and CDR2 SVGAGI. The CDR3 region is CASSYSNNRAEAFF. CDR3 nucleotide sequence: TGTGCCAGCAGTTACTCCAACAACAGGGCTGAAGCTTTCTTT.

This chain connects TRBV6-5 to TRBJ1-2; D might be TRBD1 (6 bases). V was cut by 6 bases and J by 2 bases, with 13 bases left in between. The CDR3 sequence is 14 residues long. CDR1 and CDR2 from the germline V gene are MNHEY and SVGAGI. The CDR3 reads CASSWGQRNYGYTF. The CDR3 DNA reads TGTGCCAGCAGCTGGGGACAACGAAACTATGGCTACACCTTC.

This clone was counted once. This chain joins TRBV5-1 and TRBJ2-7; TRBD1 matches at 11 bases. Losses at the gene ends were 3 bases for V and 6 bases for J; bases not matched to a gene: 8. The germline CDR1 and CDR2 sequences are SGHRS and YFSETQ. CDR3 length: 15 residues. As DNA, the CDR3 is TGCGCCAGCAGCTGGGGACAGGGGGGCTCGAGCGAGCAGTACTTC. It translates to CASSWGQGGSSEQYF.

The J gene is TRBJ2-3, the V gene TRBV28; D is undetermined. With 7 bases removed from V and 2 bases from J, the gap between germline ends came to 4 bases. Looked up from germline, CDR1 is MDHEN and CDR2 is SYDVKM. This CDR3 has 11 amino acids. CDR3: CASTYTDTQYF. The CDR3 DNA sequence: TGTGCCAGCACGTACACAGATACGCAGTATTTT.